This TCR beta chain was observed in a study of shared clonotypes between healthy human individuals. Overall study context: The donor group consisted of a couple of women and a few men, aged 18 to 49.

Replicate PCRs run on unsorted PBMC used roughly 320 ng DNA, which was approximately 30,000 T cell genomes. TCRdb's table, derived via immunoSEQ multiplex PCR, lists solely in-frame clones and lacks some. The sample lists about 490,000 clones, roughly 80% occurring once. In regard to this clone: Its cognate antigen is unknown.

CDR3 length: 15 residues. Deletions cut 4 bases from V and 5 bases from J, with 17 bases between. Germline CDR1 and CDR2: SGHAT and FQDESV (reference sequence). General study points: Having only a few donors restricted how much genetic and exposure-history diversity was captured.

The donors, all of them Caucasian adults, lived in Nashville, Tennessee. The chain carries TRBV11-1 and TRBJ1-1; perhaps TRBD1 as D (6 bases). This sequence was found in a woman aged 40 to 50 in good health. Some clones in this sample may be carry-over from other donors' samples. Material for sequencing was PBMCs. The CDR3 reads CASSSQQGRFTEAFF. The CDR3 coding sequence is TGTGCCAGCAGCTCACAACAGGGCCGGTTTACTGAAGCTTTCTTT.